One and the same sample provided the 28 T cell receptor beta chains below, sequenced in a study of T cell changes during pregnancy in multiple sclerosis. Repertoires were generated with immunoSEQ multiplex PCR, while TCRdb's copy carries only in-frame clones and drops some. The sample has more than 60,000 clones; about 89% are singletons. Sample: peripheral blood, taken in the second trimester of pregnancy. The receptors here all came from a female donor with multiple sclerosis, enrolled in a pregnancy study.

The V gene is TRBV4-1, the J gene TRBJ1-1; D unclear. The CDR3 is 13 amino acids. Germline lookup yields CDR1 MGHRA and CDR2 YSYEKL. Trimming removed 0 bases from V and 4 bases from J, with 6 bases in between. CDR3 sequence (DNA): TGCGCCAGCAGCCAAGATAGAATCACTGAAGCTTTCTTT. It codes for CASSQDRITEAFF.

The CDR3 bases are TGTGCCAGTAGTCTCATCCTTACGACGGGTGATGGCTACACCTTC. It specifies CASSLILTTGDGYTF. The rearrangement joins TRBV19 to TRBJ1-2; D remains ambiguous. With 5 bases removed from V and 6 bases from J, the gap between germline ends came to 19 bases. The V gene's germline CDR1 is LNHDA and CDR2 SQIVND (reference sequence). This CDR3 contains 15 residues.

The J gene is TRBJ2-7, the V gene TRBV5-1; 13 bases agree with TRBD2. Losses at the gene ends were 7 bases for V and 2 bases for J; bases not matched to a gene: 3. Germline CDR1 is SGHRS and CDR2 is YFSETQ. The CDR3 loop spans 14 amino acids. CDR3 loop: CASGGTSGAYEQYF. For the CDR3, the DNA is TGCGCCAGCGGAGGGACTAGCGGGGCCTACGAGCAGTACTTC.

CDR3: CSVNFSGGPSQDTQYF. The CDR3 DNA is TGCAGCGTTAATTTCAGCGGGGGGCCGTCCCAAGATACGCAGTATTTT. The genes are TRBV29-1 and TRBJ2-3; TRBD2 agrees at 9 bases. Germline trimming cut 5 bases from V and 5 bases from J; bases unmatched to any gene: 14. This CDR3 has 16 amino acids. Per germline, CDR1 SQVTM and CDR2 ANQGSEA.

J is TRBJ2-2 and V is TRBV7-9; D possibly corresponds to TRBD2 (6 bases). The V and J ends lost 4 bases and 4 bases respectively, with 16 bases between them. Germline V lookup: CDR1 SEHNR, CDR2 FQNEAQ (reference sequence). The CDR3 sequence is 16 residues long. For the CDR3, the DNA is TGTGCCAGCAGCTCCAGGATGGGGGGTGGCACCGGGGAGCTGTTTTTT. This sequence encodes CASSSRMGGGTGELFF.

The chain joins TRBV7-9 to TRBJ2-6, with 7 positions matching TRBD1. Germline assignment: CDR1 SEHNR and CDR2 FQNEAQ (reference sequence). V dropped 5 bases and J dropped 1; count of bases not matched to a gene: 5. The CDR3 runs to 16 residues. CDR3 sequence reads: CASSLEQGSGANVLTF. CDR3 in DNA: TGTGCCAGCAGCCTGGAACAGGGGTCTGGGGCCAACGTCCTGACTTTC.

The rearrangement joins TRBV5-1 to TRBJ2-5; 8 bases fit TRBD1. After removal of 4 bases from V and 5 bases from J, the junction contained 13 bases not matched to a gene. In germline, CDR1 is SGHRS, CDR2 YFSETQ. The CDR3 length is 16 residues. DNA for the CDR3: TGCGCCAGCAGCCCTCCGGACAGGGTGGTGAGGGAGACCCAGTACTTC. Translating it yields CASSPPDRVVRETQYF.

A single count supports this clone. The gene calls are TRBV5-6 and TRBJ2-3; 12 bases align to TRBD2. This CDR3 contains 16 residues. The trim removed 2 bases at V and 2 bases at J, leaving 3 bases unmatched. CDR1 SGHDT and CDR2 YYEEEE come from the germline V gene. The CDR3 here is CASSFGLAGITDTQYF. Here the CDR3 DNA reads TGTGCCAGCAGCTTCGGACTAGCGGGGATCACAGATACGCAGTATTTT.

This chain joins TRBV12-5 and TRBJ1-3, with 8 nucleotides matching TRBD1. The CDR3 runs 17 residues. The V gene end was trimmed by 0 bases and the J gene end by 1 base; junction bases not matched to a gene: 5. CDR1 is LGHNT, CDR2 FRNRAP, per germline. CDR3 protein: CASGLVLDRGSGNTIYF. CDR3 coding DNA: TGTGCTAGTGGTTTGGTACTAGACAGGGGATCTGGAAACACCATATATTTT.

V gene TRBV29-1 combines with J gene TRBJ2-3; D possibly corresponds to TRBD1 (5 bases). Trimming left V 3 bases short and J 6 bases short, with 10 bases between. Germline V gene sequence: CDR1 SQVTM, CDR2 ANQGSEA. The CDR3 length is 12 residues. CDR3 protein: CSVDTAGDTQYF. The DNA for the CDR3 is TGCAGCGTTGATACGGCAGGGGATACGCAGTATTTT.

The gene calls are TRBV5-1 and TRBJ1-2; TRBD1 matches at 8 bases. The length of the CDR3 is 13 residues. V lost 3 bases to trimming and J lost 8 bases; unmatched junction nucleotides: 6. Germline CDR1 is SGHRS and CDR2 is YFSETQ. Written as DNA, the CDR3 is TGCGCCAGCAGCTCAGGACAGGGAGACGGCTACACCTTC. Protein: CASSSGQGDGYTF.

The chain joins TRBV2 to TRBJ2-2; TRBD1 matches at 7 bases. Germline loops: CDR1 SNHLY, CDR2 FYNNEI. The CDR3 totals 15 residues. V gave up 3 bases and J gave up 6 bases; unmatched junction bases: 7. CDR3 nucleotides: TGTGCCAGCAGTGATGTAGGGCAGGGGGCCGGGGAGCTGTTTTTT. This encodes CASSDVGQGAGELFF. Full variable domain (remainder filled in from reference TRBV2 and TRBJ2-2): EPEVTQTPSHQVTQMGQEVILRCVPISNHLYFYWYRQILGQKVEFLVSFYNNEISEKSEIFDDQFSVERPDGSNFTLKIRSTKLEDSAMYFCASSDVGQGAGELFFGEGSRLTVL.

By share of the sample, this clone is medium-sized (0.01 to 0.1%). The chain carries TRBV4-1 and TRBJ1-5; a possible D gene is TRBD1 (6 bases). Germline-derived CDR1 and CDR2 are MGHRA and YSYEKL. CDR3 length: 14 residues. Trimming cost V 0 bases and J 5 bases, with 8 bases left between them. CDR3 region: CASSQESGDQPQHF. The DNA of the CDR3 is TGCGCCAGCAGCCAAGAATCAGGGGATCAGCCCCAGCATTTT.

V usage is TRBV7-9 and J usage is TRBJ2-7; TRBD2 agrees at 7 bases. Unmatched junction bases numbered 7, after V lost 5 bases and J lost 6 bases. Per germline, CDR1 SEHNR and CDR2 FQNEAQ (reference sequence). This CDR3 region has 13 residues. CDR3: CASSPGLDPEQYF. The CDR3 region has the DNA TGTGCCAGCAGCCCAGGACTAGACCCCGAGCAGTACTTC.

The chain is built from TRBV4-3 and TRBJ2-7; 7 positions agree with TRBD1. The CDR3 loop spans 13 amino acids. Trimming removed 4 bases from V and 4 bases from J; junction bases left unmatched: 4. The germline CDR1 and CDR2 sequences are LGHNA and YSLEER. Here the CDR3 DNA reads TGCGCCAGCAGCCCCTACAGGGGTTACGAGCAGTACTTC. Translated, it gives CASSPYRGYEQYF.

V and J are TRBV14 and TRBJ2-5; 11 bases align to TRBD2. This CDR3 is built from 15 residues. J was trimmed by 4 bases and V by 4 bases; bases with no gene match: 5. The germline gives CDR1 SGHDN, CDR2 FVKESK. The CDR3 reads CASSRRLAGLETQYF. CDR3 DNA sequence: TGTGCCAGCAGCCGGAGACTAGCGGGATTAGAGACCCAGTACTTC.

The CDR3 region has the DNA TGTGCCAGCAGCCAGCCGGGACTAGCGGGGTACAATGAGCAGTTCTTC. Its protein is CASSQPGLAGYNEQFF. The rearrangement uses TRBV14 and TRBJ2-1, with 13 positions matching TRBD2. This CDR3 spans 16 amino acids. Germline-derived CDR1 and CDR2 are SGHDN and FVKESK. Trimming took 3 bases from V and 4 from J; bases not matched to a gene: 3.

This chain's CDR3 is CAWSGRSGWGTTEAFF. The CDR3 DNA reads TGTGCCTGGAGTGGTCGATCAGGGTGGGGAACAACTGAAGCTTTCTTT. The chain links TRBV30 to TRBJ1-1, with D possibly matching TRBD1 (5 bases). This CDR3 region has 16 residues. V gave up 1 base and J gave up 5 bases, with 20 bases separating them. Germline V gene sequence: CDR1 GTSNPN, CDR2 SVGIG (reference sequence).

The rearrangement links TRBV2 to TRBJ2-7; D may be TRBD2 (6 bases). The CDR3 extends over 13 amino acids. Germline loops: CDR1 SNHLY, CDR2 FYNNEI. Trimming removed 6 bases at V and 4 bases at J, with 13 bases between. The CDR3 protein is CASSPGVWYEQYF. CDR3 DNA: TGTGCCAGCAGCCCGGGAGTATGGTACGAGCAGTACTTC. The entire variable domain, with the rest obtained from reference TRBV2 and TRBJ2-7, is as follows: EPEVTQTPSHQVTQMGQEVILRCVPISNHLYFYWYRQILGQKVEFLVSFYNNEISEKSEIFDDQFSVERPDGSNFTLKIRSTKLEDSAMYFCASSPGVWYEQYFGPGTRLTVT.

CDR3 nucleotide sequence: TGCGCCAGCAGCATCGTCCCGTCGAGCACAGATACGCAGTATTTT. Residues: CASSIVPSSTDTQYF. The V gene is TRBV5-1, the J gene TRBJ2-3, with D uncertain. The CDR3 extends over 15 amino acids. The V end lost 4 bases, the J end lost 0 bases, and 12 bases lay between the germline ends. Germline CDR1 is SGHRS and CDR2 is YFSETQ.

The V gene is TRBV19, the J gene TRBJ2-7; 10 bases are shared with TRBD1. The CDR3 runs to 17 residues. The V gene end was trimmed by 2 bases and the J gene end by 2 bases; junction bases not matched to a gene: 9. Germline V lookup: CDR1 LNHDA, CDR2 SQIVND (reference sequence). CDR3 in amino acids: CASSIIGPGTGAYEQYF. The CDR3 DNA sequence: TGTGCCAGTAGTATAATAGGACCCGGGACAGGGGCCTACGAGCAGTACTTC.

V is TRBV5-1 and J is TRBJ2-7; 8 bases match TRBD1. This CDR3 has 13 residues. With V trimmed by 8 bases and J by 3 bases, 7 bases remained unmatched. Per the germline V gene, CDR1 is SGHRS and CDR2 is YFSETQ. The CDR3 loop is CASAGQDRYEQYF. CDR3 nucleotides: TGCGCCAGTGCGGGACAGGACCGCTACGAGCAGTACTTC.

This chain links TRBV11-3 with TRBJ2-1; 9 bases match TRBD2. The CDR3 consists of 16 residues. Germline loops: CDR1 SGHNT, CDR2 YENEEA. The ends lost 5 bases at V and 5 bases at J; junction bases unmatched: 10. The CDR3 DNA reads as TGTGCCAGCAGCCTGGGGCGGGGGGGCCCACACAATGAGCAGTTCTTC. It is translated as CASSLGRGGPHNEQFF.

The DNA of the CDR3 is TGTGCCAGCAGCGGGCCGGTAGCGGGGTACTCCTACAATGAGCAGTTCTTC. The encoded protein is CASSGPVAGYSYNEQFF. The chain employs TRBV5-6 and TRBJ2-1, with 8 nucleotides matching TRBD2. Germline-derived CDR1 and CDR2 are SGHDT and YYEEEE. The V gene end was trimmed by 4 bases and the J gene end by 0 bases; junction bases not matched to a gene: 9. The CDR3 runs to 17 residues.

This clone was counted a single time. The DNA for the CDR3 is TGTGCCAGTAGTGGAGGGCGACAGGGGGCGGCGGGGAACTCCTACGAGCAGTACTTC. It codes for CASSGGRQGAAGNSYEQYF. The gene calls are TRBV19 and TRBJ2-7, with TRBD1 identical over 10 bases. The CDR3 loop spans 19 amino acids. After removal of 5 bases from V and 0 bases from J, the junction contained 16 bases not matched to a gene. In germline, CDR1 is LNHDA, CDR2 SQIVND (reference sequence).

V is TRBV7-3 and J is TRBJ1-1, with a weak D call TRBD1 (6 bases). This CDR3 spans 15 amino acids. The germline gives CDR1 SGHTA, CDR2 FQGTGA. The ends were cut back, 2 bases at V and 4 bases at J, with 14 bases in the middle. CDR3 loop: CASSLPGGAGTEAFF. The DNA for the CDR3 is TGTGCCAGCAGCTTACCGGGGGGCGCCGGCACTGAAGCTTTCTTT.

CDR3 residues: CAWSLGQNYGYTF. Here the CDR3 DNA reads TGTGCCTGGAGTCTCGGACAGAACTATGGCTACACCTTC. The chain is built from TRBV30 and TRBJ1-2, with TRBD1 as a possible D gene (6 bases). The V gene lost 2 bases and the J gene lost 2 bases, with 9 bases spanning the gap. Per the germline V gene, CDR1 is GTSNPN and CDR2 is SVGIG (reference sequence). This CDR3 is built from 13 residues.

This clone was picked up one time. The genes are TRBV19 and TRBJ2-7; no definite D call. From germline, CDR1 is LNHDA and CDR2 SQIVND (reference sequence). The CDR3 is made up of 13 amino acids. The V end was cut by 4 bases, the J end by 0 bases, with 7 bases between. CDR3 DNA sequence: TGTGCCAGTAGTAAGAAGAGCTCCTACGAGCAGTACTTC. This translates into CASSKKSSYEQYF.